This T cell receptor beta chain was identified in a study of blood T cells in healthy people across ages (dated by TCRdb to between 2014 and 2016). Context from the whole study: Template switching captured roughly one uniquely barcoded TCR beta cDNA molecule per two T cells in model experiments. To track age-related changes in TCR beta repertoire diversity, the study relied on deep sequencing normalized with unique cDNA molecular identifiers. The donors were divided into four age groups: young (average about 15 years), middle-aged (around 41), aged (about 60) and long-lived (around 80). To avoid experimental bias, donors of different ages were spread randomly across the sequencing lanes. For two donors (one aged 18 to 29 and one aged 80 or older), the study analyzed two additional independent replicas of 1 million unique cDNA reads from the same blood draw. The paper's findings and limits, for the study overall: Compared with the aged group, the long-lived group had more naive CD4+ T cells, fewer expanded clones and increased TCR diversity, a pattern suggesting age selection. The percentage of naive T cells measured by flow cytometry correlated strongly with observed TCR beta diversity. Because profiling used bulk unsorted PBMCs, naive and antigen-experienced compartments could not be compared conclusively. Estimates of total diversity from one million sequenced T cells were regarded as lower bounds and underestimates. Observed TCR beta diversity per million T cells fell roughly linearly with age, and a significant reduction was already apparent by age about 43. Because the CMV infection status of the donors was unknown, age-related changes in expanded clonotypes may potentially have been confounded.

The library was produced with 5' RACE. These reads were obtained on an Illumina HiSeq 2500. The second PCR ran for roughly 7 to 12 cycles and used a J-beta primer mix along with a sample-barcoded 5' primer. A template-switch 5' adaptor carrying 12 random nucleotides introduced a unique molecular identifier onto each TCR beta cDNA molecule. Each sample yielded at least 2.5 million CDR3-containing paired-end reads. All of the RNA was converted into first-strand cDNA using the Mint cDNA synthesis kit, with a TRBC-specific oligonucleotide serving as the primer. Following uracil-DNA glycosylase treatment, all cDNA underwent a first 18-cycle PCR with the universal primers M1SS and BC2_uni_R. In the original analysis: Normalization of each sample was performed by random selection of 1 million high-quality reads, each carrying a distinct molecular identifier. Reads sharing molecular identifiers were discarded rather than binned into consensus sequences. MiTCR, with a Q25 quality threshold and the strictest error-elimination algorithm, was used for CDR3 identification, clonotype clustering and error correction. Lower-bound total TCR beta diversity was estimated with a nonparametric unseen species model using Euler transformation. TCRdb took the public reads, trimmed them with fastp at Q25, ran MiXCR for clone calling and kept in-frame beta chains. Entries that share a CDR3 protein sequence are merged under the most common genes and DNA. TCRdb assigned the V and J calls; the authors' analysis was not used. Within this sample are about 800,000 distinct CDR3 sequences, with roughly 50% of them counted one time only. The ten largest clones take up approximately 21% of the sample.

About this clonotype: Its antigen has not been determined. One base away there is no much larger clone; base qualities are not given.

According to the germline V gene (reference sequence), CDR1 reads SEHNR and CDR2 reads FQNEAQ. The CDR3, cysteine through phenylalanine, is 12 amino acids long. Just the 36-base CDR3 DNA is kept, in frame starting at base 1. V is reduced by 8 bases and J by 3 bases, leaving a spacing of 10 bases between them. The donors were roughly 40 Caucasian individuals from Russia, aged 6 to 90 years, who were systemically healthy. Ten milliliters of peripheral blood were drawn from each donor into EDTA-treated Vacutainer tubes. Ficoll-Paque density-gradient centrifugation was used to isolate PBMCs, with at least 6.5 million per sample. Total RNA was extracted from PBMCs with Trizol reagent, with at least 6 micrograms obtained per sample. Naive CD45RAhigh/CD27high T cell percentages were measured by flow cytometry on a PBMC aliquot from every donor.

This chain is built from TRBV7-9 and TRBJ1-1; no D gene is confidently identified. Sequences were obtained from blood. This receptor was obtained from a man younger than 40 in good health. The DNA reads as follows: TGTGCCAGCGGGGAGAGGTACACTGAAGCTTTCTTT. Translated, it reads CASGERYTEAFF. Reference TRBV7-9 and TRBJ1-1 proteins supply the regions before and after the CDR3; the full variable domain is: DTGVSQNPRHKITKRGQNVTFRCDPISEHNRLYWYRQTLGQGPEFLTYFQNEAQLEKSRLLSDRFSAERPKGSFSTLEIQRTEQGDSAMYLCASGERYTEAFFGQGTRLTVV.